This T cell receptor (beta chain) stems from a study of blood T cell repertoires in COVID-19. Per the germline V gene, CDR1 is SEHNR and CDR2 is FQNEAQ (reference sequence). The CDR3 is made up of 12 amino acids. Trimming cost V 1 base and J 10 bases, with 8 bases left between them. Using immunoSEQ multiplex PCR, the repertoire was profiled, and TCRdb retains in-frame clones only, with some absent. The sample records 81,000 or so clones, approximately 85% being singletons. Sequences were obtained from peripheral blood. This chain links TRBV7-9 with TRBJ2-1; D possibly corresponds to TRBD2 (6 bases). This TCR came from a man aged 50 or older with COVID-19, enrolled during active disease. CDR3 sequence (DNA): TGTGCCAGCAGCTTAGTCGGAGGGGAGCAGTTCTTC. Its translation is CASSLVGGEQFF.